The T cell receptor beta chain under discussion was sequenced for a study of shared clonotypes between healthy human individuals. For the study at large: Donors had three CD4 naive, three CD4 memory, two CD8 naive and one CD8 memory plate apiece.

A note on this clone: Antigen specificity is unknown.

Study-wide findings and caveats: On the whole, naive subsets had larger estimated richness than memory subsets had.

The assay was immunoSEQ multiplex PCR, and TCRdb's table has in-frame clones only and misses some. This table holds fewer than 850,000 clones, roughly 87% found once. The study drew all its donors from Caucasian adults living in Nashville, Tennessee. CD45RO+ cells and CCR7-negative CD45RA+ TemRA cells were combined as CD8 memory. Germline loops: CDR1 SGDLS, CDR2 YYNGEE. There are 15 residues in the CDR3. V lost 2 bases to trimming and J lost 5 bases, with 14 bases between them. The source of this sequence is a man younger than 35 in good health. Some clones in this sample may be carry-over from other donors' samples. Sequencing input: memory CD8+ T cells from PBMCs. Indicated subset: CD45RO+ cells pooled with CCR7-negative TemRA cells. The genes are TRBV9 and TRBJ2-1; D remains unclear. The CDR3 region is CASSVDPELNNEQFF. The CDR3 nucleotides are TGTGCCAGCAGCGTTGACCCCGAATTAAACAATGAGCAGTTCTTC.